This record covers a single T cell receptor (beta chain). As yet, its antigen is unknown. Clones were sequenced by immunoSEQ multiplex PCR, and TCRdb holds only the in-frame ones, with some missing. The sample has 900,000 to 1,200,000 clones, approximately 78% seen once. This specimen comes from a study of shared clonotypes between healthy human individuals. About the study: Participating donors consisted of two women and a few men aged 18 to 49.

The CDR3 is 16 amino acids. Trimming stripped 2 bases from V and 4 bases from J, with 15 bases between. CDR1 is MDHEN and CDR2 is SYDVKM in the germline V gene. Whole-study findings and limits: Estimated richness was generally greater in naive than memory subsets.

The clonotype comes from a man aged 18 to 29 in good health. Some clones in this sample may be carry-over from other donors' samples. What was sequenced was memory CD4+ T cells from PBMCs. Documented subset: CD45RA-negative fraction. The chain uses TRBV28 and TRBJ1-3; a weak D match, TRBD1 (6 bases). CDR3 DNA: TGTGCCAGCAGTTTAGGGGGCAGGACCGACGGAAACACCATATATTTT. This sequence encodes CASSLGGRTDGNTIYF.